Sequencing of this T cell receptor beta chain was carried out in a study of CD8 T cells in ankylosing spondylitis. Whole-study results and caveats: With a CD8+ phenotype, disease-linked clones were relatively rare in peripheral blood. Clones linked to disease were reported to show significant enrichment in matched ankylosing spondylitis synovial fluid. Earlier studies detected some motif variants in reactive arthritis synovial fluid and blood. For ankylosing spondylitis blood, a TCR beta motif of seven to nine highly homologous variants appeared characteristic.

The CDR3 covers 14 residues. The germline V and J ends were trimmed by 7 bases and 0 bases, with 12 bases remaining between them. Scientists made TCR beta libraries using quantitative 5'-RACE with molecular barcodes. In TCRdb, the 5' RACE reads were re-called with MiXCR into one record per CDR3 protein. This table holds 350,000 to 550,000 distinct CDR3 sequences, 25% to 30% found once. This clonotype appeared a few times. As yet, its antigen is unknown. The receptor was isolated from a male donor with ankylosing spondylitis. Sequencing was done on a sample of blood, either unsorted or a sorted T cell fraction (not recorded which). The chain has TRBV12-3 or TRBV12-4 and TRBJ1-1; D gene ambiguous. Here the CDR3 reads CASNKDFMNTEAFF. In DNA form, the CDR3 reads TGTGCCAGCAATAAGGATTTCATGAACACTGAAGCTTTCTTT.